This T cell receptor beta chain was identified in a study of cytomegalovirus exposure and HLA in healthy donors. Study-level results: A highly shared variant cluster was judged a likely technical artifact. An analysis was carried out later, and it reportedly showed fewer N-insertions in an Asian-associated ancestry cluster than the approximately 710-donor mean. Previously analyzed data showed that most TCR beta V segments were productive at a frequency of about 87% or about 30%. Immune exposure information comprised only CMV serostatus.

Primers: 60 Vbeta forward and 13 Jbeta reverse. Sequencing was performed with immunoSEQ multiplex PCR; in TCRdb, only in-frame clones are kept and a portion is missing. The sample holds some 150,000 clones; approximately 84% are singletons and the top ten take roughly 2.3%. This clone was counted a single time. Its antigen remains unknown. Germline V gives CDR1 SGHTA, CDR2 FQGNSA. The CDR3 extends over 15 amino acids. The ends lost 5 bases at V and 2 bases at J; junction bases unmatched: 4. Sample: PBMCs. The sequence was collected from a woman under 30 in good health and CMV-seronegative. This chain connects TRBV7-2 to TRBJ2-3, with TRBD2 matching over 10 bases. CDR3 region: CASSRAGGPTDTQYF. For the CDR3, the DNA is TGTGCCAGCAGCCGAGCGGGGGGGCCCACAGATACGCAGTATTTT.